A single sample is the source of the 5 T cell receptor beta chains below, sequenced in a study of blood T cells in healthy people across ages (dated by TCRdb to the mid-2010s). Library creation used 5' RACE. These reads were obtained on an Illumina HiSeq 2500. A second PCR of about 7 to 12 cycles was run with a J-beta primer mix and a sample-barcoded 5' primer. Using fastp at Q25 and MiXCR, TCRdb reprocessed the public reads and kept productive beta chains. Merged by CDR3 protein, the rows form single entries marked with the most common genes and DNA. In all, the sample holds hundreds of thousands of distinct CDR3 sequences, and about a quarter of those were seen once. The biggest ten clones account for roughly 3.1% of the sample. The same data also contributed to another study, on T cells of mothers and their children.

The material sequenced was blood. Receptor source: a boy aged 5-17 years in good health.

This clonotype was seen only a few times. This chain joins TRBV6-1 and TRBJ1-2; D is perhaps TRBD1 (5 bases). CDR1 is MNHNS and CDR2 is SASEGT in the germline V gene. V was clipped by 2 bases and J by 2 bases, with 6 bases between them. The CDR3 has 13 residues. CDR3 amino acids: CASSERDNYGYTF. CDR3 nucleotide sequence: TGTGCCAGCAGTGAACGGGACAACTATGGCTACACCTTC.

V and J are TRBV7-2 and TRBJ1-1, with D possibly TRBD1 on 5 matching bases. The CDR3 loop spans 15 amino acids. The germline V gene encodes CDR1 SGHTA and CDR2 FQGNSA. With 3 bases removed from V and 1 base from J, the gap between germline ends came to 12 bases. The DNA of the CDR3 is TGTGCCAGCAGCTTCCCTCGTAGGGGGAACACTGAAGCTTTCTTT. Its protein product is CASSFPRRGNTEAFF.

This clonotype was detected only a few times. Germline and junction disagree at one end, which may indicate a read error. The chain recombines TRBV6-1 with TRBJ2-1, with D possibly matching TRBD2 (6 bases). Germline lookup yields CDR1 MNHNS and CDR2 SASEGT. The CDR3 is 14 amino acids. The CDR3 protein is CASSVGGIVETRYF. In nucleotides, the CDR3 is TGTGCCAGCAGTGTGGGGGGAATCGTCGAGACCCGGTACTTC.

This clonotype was counted a single time. The chain links TRBV10-3 to TRBJ2-7; D is possibly TRBD1 (6 bases). The CDR3 is 13 amino acids. In germline, CDR1 is ENHRY, CDR2 SYGVKD. V lost 6 bases and J lost 0, with 9 bases in between. The CDR3 loop reads CAISRDNSYEQYF. The CDR3 DNA reads TGTGCCATCAGCCGGGACAACTCCTACGAGCAGTACTTC.

This chain links TRBV15 with TRBJ1-4; TRBD1 aligns across 7 bases. Germline assignment: CDR1 LNHNV and CDR2 YYDKDF (reference sequence). V trimming: 0 bases; J trimming: 5 bases; junction bases outside the gene matches: 6. The CDR3 has 16 residues. The chain's CDR3 is CATSRDIRGQNEKLFF. CDR3 DNA: TGTGCCACCAGCAGAGATATAAGGGGGCAAAATGAAAAACTGTTTTTT.